The TCR beta chain under discussion was sequenced for a study of blood T cell repertoires in COVID-19. Across the study: From T cells, B-cell-depleted T cells, or PBMCs came the material, which was cDNA or gDNA.

The method was immunoSEQ multiplex PCR; TCRdb's version includes in-frame clones alone and lacks a portion of them. The sample carries fewer than 300,000 clones, approximately 92% recorded once. Patients of the Seattle cohort, enrolled during active infection, were followed longitudinally. Germline lookup yields CDR1 SGHAT and CDR2 FQNNGV. CDR3 length: 14 amino acids. V lost 0 bases and J lost 5, with 8 bases in between. The genes are TRBV11-2 and TRBJ1-3; possibly TRBD1 for D (6 bases). The sequence came from a person between 18 and 35 years old with COVID-19, enrolled during active disease. The sequenced sample consisted of peripheral blood. The CDR3 region has the DNA TGTGCCAGCAGCTTAGACGGGGACAGAAACACCATATATTTT. Translating it yields CASSLDGDRNTIYF.